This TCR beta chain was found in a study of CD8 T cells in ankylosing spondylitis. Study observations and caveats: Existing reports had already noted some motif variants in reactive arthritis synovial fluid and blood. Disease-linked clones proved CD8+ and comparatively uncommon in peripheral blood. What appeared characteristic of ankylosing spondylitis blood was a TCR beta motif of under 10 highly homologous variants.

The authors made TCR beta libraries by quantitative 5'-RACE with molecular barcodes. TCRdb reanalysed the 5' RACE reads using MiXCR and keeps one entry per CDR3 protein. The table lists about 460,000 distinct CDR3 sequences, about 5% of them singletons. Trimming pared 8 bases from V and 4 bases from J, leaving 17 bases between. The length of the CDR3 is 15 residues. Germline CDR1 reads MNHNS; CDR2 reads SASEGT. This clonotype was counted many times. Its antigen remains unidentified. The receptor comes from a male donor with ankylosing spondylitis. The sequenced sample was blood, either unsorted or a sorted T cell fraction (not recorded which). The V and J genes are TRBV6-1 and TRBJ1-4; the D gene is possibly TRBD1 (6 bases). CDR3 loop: CASRRTGIGNEKLFF. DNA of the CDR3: TGTGCCAGCCGCCGCACAGGGATCGGTAATGAAAAACTGTTTTTT.